A selection of T cell receptor beta chains follows, all from one sample in a study of T cell changes during pregnancy in multiple sclerosis. The assay was immunoSEQ multiplex PCR, and TCRdb's table has in-frame clones only and misses some. Altogether approximately 53,000 clones are present, approximately 90% being singletons, with the ten largest covering more than 0.3%. Source: CD4+ T cells from peripheral blood mononuclear cells, taken before pregnancy. The receptor source for this set is a female donor with multiple sclerosis, enrolled in a pregnancy study. Each CDR3 is given with its conserved first and last residue. A D gene is named only where the DNA matches it firmly. Expanded clones are given a class, and other clones once, few, many or no size at all.

TRBJ2-3 | NA | NA | TRBV2 | TGTGCCAGCAGTGGGTTTCGCGGGCTTATCACAGATACGCAGTATTTT | CASSGFRGLITDTQYF
TRBJ2-7 | TRBD1 | NA | TRBV27 | TGTGCCAGCAGTTTTAAGGGGGCGGGCGAGCAGTACTTC | CASSFKGAGEQYF
TRBJ1-5 | NA | NA | TRBV9 | TGTGCCAGCGGCACCGGGGGCAATCAGCCCCAGCATTTT | CASGTGGNQPQHF
TRBJ2-7 | NA | NA | TRBV6-1 | TGTGCCACGACTGCTAGCCGGGGAAACTCCTACGAGCAGTACTTC | CATTASRGNSYEQYF
TRBJ1-4 | NA | NA | TRBV7-2 | TGTGCCAGCAGCTTAGAACCAGGGATTAGTGAAAAACTGTTTTTT | CASSLEPGISEKLFF
TRBJ2-7 | TRBD1 | NA | TRBV28 | TGTGCCAGCAGGCGGGACAGGGTGAGGAACGAGCAGTACTTC | CASRRDRVRNEQYF
TRBJ2-7 | TRBD2 | NA | TRBV6-1 | TGTGCCAGCAATCCGGGGGGCTACGAGCAGTACTTC | CASNPGGYEQYF
TRBJ2-2 | NA | once | TRBV7-2 | TGTGCCAGCATTCCTCCCGGGATTCGGGACACCGGGGAGCTGTTTTTT | CASIPPGIRDTGELFF
TRBJ2-3 | TRBD1 | once | TRBV15 | TGTGCCACCAGCAGGGACAGGGGGGTGGACACAGATACGCAGTATTTT | CATSRDRGVDTDTQYF
TRBJ1-2 | NA | NA | TRBV7-8 | TGTGCCAGCAGCTTAATCAGGGAGGCGGGCTACACCTTC | CASSLIREAGYTF
TRBJ2-3 | TRBD2 | NA | TRBV6-6 | TGTGCCAGCATGGCTAGCGGGAATCGAGGAACGCAGTATTTT | CASMASGNRGTQYF
TRBJ1-4 | NA | NA | TRBV9 | TGTGCCAGCTCTCCGGGGGTGGATGAAAAACTGTTTTTT | CASSPGVDEKLFF
TRBJ1-5 | TRBD1 | NA | TRBV5-1 | TGCGCCAGCAGCTTGGGACAGGGAAGCAATCAGCCCCAGCATTTT | CASSLGQGSNQPQHF
TRBJ2-1 | TRBD1 | NA | TRBV2 | TGTGCCAGCAGTGCCCCGGGACAGGCGGACAATGAGCAGTTCTTC | CASSAPGQADNEQFF
TRBJ1-4 | TRBD1 | NA | TRBV7-8 | TGTGCCAGCAGCATGGGGACAGTTCGAACTAATGAAAAACTGTTTTTT | CASSMGTVRTNEKLFF
TRBJ2-7 | TRBD1 | NA | TRBV28 | TGTGCCAGCAGTACCTCGGACAGGGGGTACGAGCAGTACTTC | CASSTSDRGYEQYF
TRBJ1-2 | TRBD1 | NA | TRBV28 | TGTGCCAGCAGTTCCCCGGGACAGAACTATGGCTACACCTTC | CASSSPGQNYGYTF
TRBJ2-2 | TRBD2 | NA | TRBV19 | TGTGCCAGTAAGAAGGGACTAAACACCGGGGAGCTGTTTTTT | CASKKGLNTGELFF
TRBJ1-2 | NA | NA | TRBV7-2 | TGTGCCAGCAGCCCCGACAGGATTCCCTATGGCTACACCTTC | CASSPDRIPYGYTF
TRBJ1-5 | NA | NA | TRBV30 | TGTGCCTGGAGCAAGCCCGCGGTTCAGCCCCAGCATTTT | CAWSKPAVQPQHF
TRBJ1-2 | NA | NA | TRBV18 | TGTGCCAGCTCACCCGACACCTTCATCTATGGCTACACCTTC | CASSPDTFIYGYTF
TRBJ2-1 | TRBD2 | NA | TRBV7-2 | TGTGCCAGCAGCTGGGACAGAACTAGCGGGAACAATGAGCAGTTCTTC | CASSWDRTSGNNEQFF
TRBJ2-7 | NA | once | TRBV30 | TGTGCCTGGAGTGTTTATAGTGCGGAACCCTACGAGCAGTACTTC | CAWSVYSAEPYEQYF
TRBJ2-7 | TRBD1 | once | TRBV5-1 | TGCGCCAGCAGCTCTAGACAGGGGCTCTCCTACGAGCAGTACTTC | CASSSRQGLSYEQYF
TRBJ2-3 | TRBD2 | NA | TRBV9 | TGTGCCAGCAGCGTAGGAATTAGCGGGAGGGCCCGAGCTACAGATACGCAGTATTTT | CASSVGISGRARATDTQYF
TRBJ2-7 | NA | NA | TRBV18 | TGTGCCACCTCGAAGCTCGACTCCTCCTACGAGCAGTACTTC | CATSKLDSSYEQYF
TRBJ1-1 | TRBD1 | few | TRBV13 | TGTGCCAGCAGCTACCGGACAGGGAATACTGAAGCTTTCTTT | CASSYRTGNTEAFF
TRBJ1-1 | TRBD1 | NA | TRBV9 | TGTGCCAGCAGCGTAGATCCAGGGACAGGGGTGAACACTGAAGCTTTCTTT | CASSVDPGTGVNTEAFF
TRBJ2-7 | TRBD2 | NA | TRBV5-4 | TGTGCCAGCAGCTTGGGACTAGCGGGAGTGGGGGAGCAGTACTTC | CASSLGLAGVGEQYF
TRBJ2-5 | NA | once | TRBV7-9 | TGTGCCAGCAGCAGGACAGACGAGACCCAGTACTTC | CASSRTDETQYF
TRBJ1-4 | NA | NA | TRBV19 | TGTGCCAGTAGTATGGGGGCAGGAAGACTGTTTTTT | CASSMGAGRLFF
TRBJ1-5 | NA | once | TRBV30 | TGTGCCTGGAGTACGCGGGACAATCAGCCCCAGCATTTT | CAWSTRDNQPQHF
TRBJ1-1 | TRBD1 | NA | TRBV9 | TGTGCCAGCAGCCGAACCAGGGGGCTTGGGACTGAAGCTTTCTTT | CASSRTRGLGTEAFF
TRBJ2-7 | NA | NA | TRBV28 | TGTGCCAGCAGGCCATTAGACAGCTACGAGCAGTACTTC | CASRPLDSYEQYF
TRBJ2-4 | TRBD1 | NA | TRBV7-8 | TGTGCCAGCAGCTCGGGACAGCTCTGGAACATTCAGTACTTC | CASSSGQLWNIQYF
TRBJ2-3 | NA | NA | TRBV28 | TGTGCCAGCAACAGTGGGGGGAAGGCAGATACGCAGTATTTT | CASNSGGKADTQYF
TRBJ1-1 | NA | NA | TRBV5-4 | TGTGCCAGCAGCGAGGTTAGGAGGGCTGAAGCTTTCTTT | CASSEVRRAEAFF
TRBJ2-7 | NA | NA | TRBV6-1 | TGTGCCAGCGGCATTCGCTACGAGCAGTACTTC | CASGIRYEQYF
TRBJ1-5 | NA | medium-sized | TRBV10-1 | TGCGCCAGCTCCATCGGGAACGATCAGCCCCAGCATTTT | CASSIGNDQPQHF
TRBJ2-1 | NA | few | TRBV30 | TGTGCCTGGAGTGTCGGAGTCCCCTACAATGAGCAGTTCTTC | CAWSVGVPYNEQFF